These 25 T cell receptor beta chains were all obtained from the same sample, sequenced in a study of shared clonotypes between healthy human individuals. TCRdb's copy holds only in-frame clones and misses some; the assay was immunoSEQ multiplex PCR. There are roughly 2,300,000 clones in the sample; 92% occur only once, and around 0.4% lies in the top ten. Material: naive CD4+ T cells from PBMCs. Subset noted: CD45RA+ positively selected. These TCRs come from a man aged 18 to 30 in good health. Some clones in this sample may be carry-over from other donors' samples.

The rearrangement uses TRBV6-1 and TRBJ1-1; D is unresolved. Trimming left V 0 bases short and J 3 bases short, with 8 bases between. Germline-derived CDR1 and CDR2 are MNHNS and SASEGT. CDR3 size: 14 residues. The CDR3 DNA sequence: TGTGCCAGCAGTGAAGCTTCCGGGGACACTGAAGCTTTCTTT. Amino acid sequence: CASSEASGDTEAFF.

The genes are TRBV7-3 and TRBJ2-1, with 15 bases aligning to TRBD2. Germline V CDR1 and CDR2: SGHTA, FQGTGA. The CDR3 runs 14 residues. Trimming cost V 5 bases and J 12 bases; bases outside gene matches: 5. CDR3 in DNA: TGTGCCAGCAGCCTGGGACTAGCGGGAGGAGGGCAGTTCTTC. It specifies CASSLGLAGGGQFF.

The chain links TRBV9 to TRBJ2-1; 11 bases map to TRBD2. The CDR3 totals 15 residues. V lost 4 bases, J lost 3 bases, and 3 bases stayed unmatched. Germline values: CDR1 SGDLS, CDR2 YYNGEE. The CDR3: CASSILAGVYNEQFF. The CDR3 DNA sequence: TGTGCCAGCAGCATACTAGCGGGAGTCTACAATGAGCAGTTCTTC.

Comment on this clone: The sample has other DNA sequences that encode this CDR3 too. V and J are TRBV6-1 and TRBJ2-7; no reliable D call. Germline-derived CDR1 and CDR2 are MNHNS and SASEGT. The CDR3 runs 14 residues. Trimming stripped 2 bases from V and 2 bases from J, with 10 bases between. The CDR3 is CASSENGRTYEQYF. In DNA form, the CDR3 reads TGTGCCAGCAGTGAAAATGGCAGGACCTACGAGCAGTACTTC.

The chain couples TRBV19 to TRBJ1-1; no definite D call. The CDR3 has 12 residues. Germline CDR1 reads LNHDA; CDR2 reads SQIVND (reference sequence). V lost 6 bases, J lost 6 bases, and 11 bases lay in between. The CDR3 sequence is CASSVGIAEAFF. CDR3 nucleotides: TGTGCCAGTAGCGTGGGGATCGCTGAAGCTTTCTTT.

The CDR3 region is CASSPAAAQPQHF. The CDR3 nucleotides read TGTGCCAGCTCGCCGGCGGCGGCTCAGCCCCAGCATTTT. The V call is TRBV18, the J call TRBJ1-5; D gene ambiguous. This CDR3 region has 13 residues. CDR1 is KGHSH, CDR2 LQKENI, per germline. V was clipped by 6 bases and J by 6 bases, with 12 bases between them.

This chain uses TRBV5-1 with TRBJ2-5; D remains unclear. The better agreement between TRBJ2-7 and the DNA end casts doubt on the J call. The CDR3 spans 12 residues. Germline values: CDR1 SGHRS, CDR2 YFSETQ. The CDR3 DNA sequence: TGCGCCAGCAGTATACCGCCCAACGAGCAGTACTTC. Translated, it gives CASSIPPNEQYF.

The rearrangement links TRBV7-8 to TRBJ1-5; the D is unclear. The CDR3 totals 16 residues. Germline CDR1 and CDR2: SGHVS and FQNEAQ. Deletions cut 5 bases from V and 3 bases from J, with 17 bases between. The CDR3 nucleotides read TGTGCCAGCAGCGCGCAACCCGGCAGACTCAATCAGCCCCAGCATTTT. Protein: CASSAQPGRLNQPQHF.

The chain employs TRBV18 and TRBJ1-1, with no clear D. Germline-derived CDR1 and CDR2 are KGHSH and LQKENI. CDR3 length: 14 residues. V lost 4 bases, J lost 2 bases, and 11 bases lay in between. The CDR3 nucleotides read TGTGCCAGCTCACTCTCCACAGTTAACACTGAAGCTTTCTTT. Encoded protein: CASSLSTVNTEAFF. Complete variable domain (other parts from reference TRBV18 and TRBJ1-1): NAGVMQNPRHLVRRRGQEARLRCSPMKGHSHVYWYRQLPEEGLKFMVYLQKENIIDESGMPKERFSAEFPKEGPSILRIQQVVRGDSAAYFCASSLSTVNTEAFFGQGTRLTVV.

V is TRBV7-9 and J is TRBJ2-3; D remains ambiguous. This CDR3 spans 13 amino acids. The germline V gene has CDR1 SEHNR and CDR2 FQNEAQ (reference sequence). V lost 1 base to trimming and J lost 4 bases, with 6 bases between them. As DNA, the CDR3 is TGTGCCAGCAGCTTAGACTGGCCAGATACGCAGTATTTT. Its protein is CASSLDWPDTQYF. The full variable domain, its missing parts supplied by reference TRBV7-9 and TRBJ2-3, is DTGVSQNPRHKITKRGQNVTFRCDPISEHNRLYWYRQTLGQGPEFLTYFQNEAQLEKSRLLSDRFSAERPKGSFSTLEIQRTEQGDSAMYLCASSLDWPDTQYFGPGTRLTVL.

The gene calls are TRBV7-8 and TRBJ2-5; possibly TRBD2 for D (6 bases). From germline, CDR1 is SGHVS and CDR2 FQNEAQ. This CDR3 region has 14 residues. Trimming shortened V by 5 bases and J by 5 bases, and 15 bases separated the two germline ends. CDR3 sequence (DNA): TGTGCCAGCAGCCGACTAGTGGGGTTGGAGACCCAGTACTTC. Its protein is CASSRLVGLETQYF.

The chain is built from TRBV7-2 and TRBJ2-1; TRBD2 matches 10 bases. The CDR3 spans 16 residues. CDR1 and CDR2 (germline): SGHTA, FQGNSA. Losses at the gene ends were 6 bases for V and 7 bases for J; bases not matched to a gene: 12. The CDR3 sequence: CASRGPTSGFGNEQFF. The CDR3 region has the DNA TGTGCCAGCAGGGGACCGACTAGCGGGTTCGGGAATGAGCAGTTCTTC.

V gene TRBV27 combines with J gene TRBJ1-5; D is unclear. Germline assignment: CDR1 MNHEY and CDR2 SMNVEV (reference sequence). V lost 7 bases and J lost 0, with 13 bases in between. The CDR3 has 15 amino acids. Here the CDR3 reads CASKWVGDSNQPQHF. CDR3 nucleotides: TGTGCCAGCAAATGGGTCGGGGATAGCAATCAGCCCCAGCATTTT.

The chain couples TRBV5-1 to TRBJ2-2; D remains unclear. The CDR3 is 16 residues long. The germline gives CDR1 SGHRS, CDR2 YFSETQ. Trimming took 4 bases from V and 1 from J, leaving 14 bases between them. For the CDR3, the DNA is TGCGCCAGCAGCGGACCAGATTTGGGGAACACCGGGGAGCTGTTTTTT. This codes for CASSGPDLGNTGELFF.

The CDR3 sequence: CASSLRTGGRFYGYTF. CDR3 nucleotides: TGTGCCAGCAGCTTAAGGACAGGGGGACGGTTCTATGGCTACACCTTC. The chain recombines TRBV7-2 with TRBJ1-2, with TRBD1 matching over 10 bases. V shed 2 bases and J 4 bases; nucleotides not matched to a gene: 7. The CDR3 covers 16 residues. Germline assignment: CDR1 SGHTA and CDR2 FQGNSA.

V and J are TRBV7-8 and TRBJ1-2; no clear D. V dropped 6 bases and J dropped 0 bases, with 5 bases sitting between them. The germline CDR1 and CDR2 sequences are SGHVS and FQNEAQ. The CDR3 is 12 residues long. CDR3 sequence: CASRAANYGYTF. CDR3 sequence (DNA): TGTGCCAGCAGAGCAGCTAACTATGGCTACACCTTC.

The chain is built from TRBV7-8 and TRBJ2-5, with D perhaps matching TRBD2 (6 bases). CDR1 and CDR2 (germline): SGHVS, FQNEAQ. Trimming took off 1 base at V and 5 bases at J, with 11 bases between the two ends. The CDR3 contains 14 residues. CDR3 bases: TGTGCCAGCAGCTTAGGCAGGGCGGGGGAGACCCAGTACTTC. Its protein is CASSLGRAGETQYF.

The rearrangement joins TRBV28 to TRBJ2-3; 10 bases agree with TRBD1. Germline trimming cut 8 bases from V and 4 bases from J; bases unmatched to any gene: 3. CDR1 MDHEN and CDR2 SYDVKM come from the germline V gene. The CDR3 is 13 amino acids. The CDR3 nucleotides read TGTGCCAGCTGGACAGGGGGAGCAGATACGCAGTATTTT. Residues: CASWTGGADTQYF.

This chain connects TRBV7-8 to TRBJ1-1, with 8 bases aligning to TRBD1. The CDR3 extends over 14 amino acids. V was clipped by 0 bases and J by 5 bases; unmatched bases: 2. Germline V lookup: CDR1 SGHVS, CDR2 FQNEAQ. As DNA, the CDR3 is TGTGCCAGCAGCTTAGCTCACAGGGGGACTGAAGCTTTCTTT. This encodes CASSLAHRGTEAFF.

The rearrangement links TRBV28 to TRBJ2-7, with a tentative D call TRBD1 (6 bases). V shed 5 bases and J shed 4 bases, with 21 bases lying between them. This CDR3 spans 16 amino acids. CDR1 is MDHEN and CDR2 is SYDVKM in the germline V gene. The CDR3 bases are TGTGCCAGCAGTAGAGTACGGGACACCCCTCGGTACGAGCAGTACTTC. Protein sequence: CASSRVRDTPRYEQYF.

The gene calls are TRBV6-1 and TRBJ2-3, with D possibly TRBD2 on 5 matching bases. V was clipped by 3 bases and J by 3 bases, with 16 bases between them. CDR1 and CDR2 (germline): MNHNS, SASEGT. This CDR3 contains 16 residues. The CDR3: CASSDPLGSGTDTQYF. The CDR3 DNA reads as TGTGCCAGCAGTGATCCGTTGGGGTCGGGAACAGATACGCAGTATTTT.

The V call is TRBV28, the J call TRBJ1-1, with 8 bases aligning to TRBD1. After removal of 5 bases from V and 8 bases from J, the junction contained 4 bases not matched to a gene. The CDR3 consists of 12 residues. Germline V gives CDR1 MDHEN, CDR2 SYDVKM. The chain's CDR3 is CASSLTGVEAFF. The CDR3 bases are TGTGCCAGCAGTCTGACAGGGGTAGAAGCTTTCTTT.

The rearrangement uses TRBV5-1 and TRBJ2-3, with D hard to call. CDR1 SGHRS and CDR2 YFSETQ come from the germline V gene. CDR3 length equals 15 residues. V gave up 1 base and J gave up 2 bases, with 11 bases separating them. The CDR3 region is CASSLSIPDTDTQYF. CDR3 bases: TGCGCCAGCAGCTTGTCCATCCCAGACACAGATACGCAGTATTTT.

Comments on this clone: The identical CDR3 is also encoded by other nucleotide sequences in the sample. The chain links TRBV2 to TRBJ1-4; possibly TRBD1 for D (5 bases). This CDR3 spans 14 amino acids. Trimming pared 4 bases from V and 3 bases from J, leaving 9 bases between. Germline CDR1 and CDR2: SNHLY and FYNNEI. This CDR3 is CASSGGGANEKLFF. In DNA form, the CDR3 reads TGTGCCAGCAGTGGGGGGGGAGCTAATGAAAAACTGTTTTTT.

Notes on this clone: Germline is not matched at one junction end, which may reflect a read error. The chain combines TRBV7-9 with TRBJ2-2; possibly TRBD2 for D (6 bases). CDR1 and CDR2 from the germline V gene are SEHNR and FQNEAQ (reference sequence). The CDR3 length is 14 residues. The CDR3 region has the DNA TGTGCCAGCAGATTCGGAGGGAACTCCGGGGAGCTGTTTTTT. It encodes CASRFGGNSGELFF.